The clone carrying this T cell receptor beta chain came up many times. The data stem from a study of HIV-infected patients and healthy controls. This CDR3 spans 13 amino acids. V was cut by 0 bases and J by 3 bases, with 5 bases left in between. Germline assignment: CDR1 SGHRS and CDR2 YFSETQ. TCRdb passed the 5' RACE reads through MiXCR, listing each CDR3 protein once. In the table there are under 70,000 distinct CDR3 sequences, roughly a fifth of which are singletons. This rearrangement joins TRBV5-1 to TRBJ2-3; D unclear. This TCR was recovered from a human donor in good health. Specimen: CD4+ T cells from blood. The CDR3 here is CASSLGPTDTQYF. CDR3 DNA sequence: TGCGCCAGCAGCTTGGGGCCTACAGATACGCAGTATTTT.